This record looks at one T cell receptor (beta chain) sequence and its context. The antigen is undetermined. Germline CDR1 SGHVS, CDR2 FQNEAQ. The ends lost 4 bases at V and 5 bases at J; junction bases unmatched: 7. The CDR3 is 16 amino acids. The entry originates in a study of T cells in Graves' hyperthyroidism and ophthalmopathy. General observations from the study: Ophthalmopathy got predicted by the model a median around 6.8 months before its onset. Researchers report that a 13 V-J model separated ophthalmopathy from stable hyperthyroidism.

Regions amplified from RNA transcripts were the TCR beta CDR3 regions. The HTBI primer set served for first-round RT-PCR of the TCR CDR3. TCRdb redid the calling of the multiplex PCR reads with MiXCR, one entry per CDR3 protein. The sample lists under 700,000 distinct CDR3 sequences, roughly 46% occurring once. A patient was excluded if there was uncontrolled infection, other autoimmune disease, pregnancy or lactation. Orbital computed tomography and thyroid ultrasound, together with serum TRAb and thyroxine and clinical symptoms, were used for diagnoses. Sequenced material: peripheral blood or thyroid tissue (not recorded which). This TCR was sampled from a woman under 30 with Graves' hyperthyroidism. V and J are TRBV7-8 and TRBJ2-2; 10 bases align to TRBD2. CDR3: CASSSSSGRDTGELFF. The DNA of the CDR3 is TGTGCCAGCAGCTCCTCTAGCGGGAGAGATACCGGGGAGCTGTTTTTT.